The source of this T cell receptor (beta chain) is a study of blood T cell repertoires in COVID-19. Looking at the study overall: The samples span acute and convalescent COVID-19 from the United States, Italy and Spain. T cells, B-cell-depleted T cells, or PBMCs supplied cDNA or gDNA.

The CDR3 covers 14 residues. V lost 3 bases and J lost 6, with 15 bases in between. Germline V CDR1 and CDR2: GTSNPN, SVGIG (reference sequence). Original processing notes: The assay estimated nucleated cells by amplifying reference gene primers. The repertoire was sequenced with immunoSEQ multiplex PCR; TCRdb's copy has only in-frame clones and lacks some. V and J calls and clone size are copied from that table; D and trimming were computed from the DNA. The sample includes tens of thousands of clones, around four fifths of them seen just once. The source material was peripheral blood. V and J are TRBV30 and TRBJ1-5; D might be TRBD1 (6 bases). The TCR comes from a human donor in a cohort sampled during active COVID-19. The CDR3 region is CAWSRGTFGQPQHF. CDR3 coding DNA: TGTGCCTGGAGCAGGGGTACATTTGGTCAGCCCCAGCATTTT.